This T cell receptor (beta chain) is drawn from a study of OX40 agonist ivuxolimab in advanced cancers. For the study in its entirety: The costimulatory receptor OX40 (CD134) was targeted by ivuxolimab, a fully human IgG2 agonistic monoclonal antibody. Intravenous ivuxolimab was administered to patients every 2 weeks at six dose levels: 0.01, 0.1, 0.3, 1.5, 3 and 10 mg/kg. Of the approximately 54 dose-escalation patients, hepatocellular carcinoma was present in approximately 20, melanoma in roughly 15, renal cell carcinoma in 9 and head and neck cancer in 9. In the dose-escalation cohort, approximately 82% of patients were male, and the mean age was around 60 years, with a range of 23 to 79. Patients were allowed to have had prior anti-PD-1, anti-PD-L1 or anti-CTLA-4 therapy, and around 37% of the dose-escalation patients had previously received checkpoint inhibitors. Partial responses occurred in three dose-escalation patients: two with cutaneous melanoma and one with hepatocellular carcinoma. Peripheral TCRbeta sequencing was intended to test whether TCR sequence diversity was altered and clonal T-cell expansion was caused by ivuxolimab. The monotherapy dose-escalation portion (N ≈ 57 patients) of the phase I ivuxolimab trial is reported in the paper. The full study reports these points: At doses from 0.1 to 3.0 mg/kg, clonal expansion was seen in both CD4+ and CD8+ blood T cells between baseline and week 6. In the 0.1-3.0 mg/kg groups, partial responders had among the lowest normalized peripheral clonal expansion, particularly in CD8+ T cells. On average, CD8+ T cells showed more expanded clones than CD4+ T cells after ivuxolimab. Low levels of normalized T-cell clonal expansion were also seen in some patients who did not respond. Antigen specificity was not determined for the clonally expanded peripheral T cells.

For sequencing of the TCRbeta CDR3 region, genomic DNA was extracted from the sorted cells. The immunoSEQ Assay was used for sequencing of TCRbeta CDR3 regions. TCRdb took this table from immuneACCESS and kept in-frame rearrangements with V and J called. Such tables lack part of the clones; where checked against another copy, unresolved V genes explain under half of the gap, and the rest is unexplained. Counted in this sample were about 40,000 clones; about nine tenths of them appeared once. The top ten hold about 13% of the sample. The germline V gene sets CDR1 to SGHDT and CDR2 to YYEEEE. V gives up 0 bases and J gives up 0 bases, and the segment between their germline ends measures 9 bases. Its CDR3 holds 15 amino acids, cysteine through phenylalanine. The retained sequence is limited to the CDR3, 45 bases, with the frame set at the first base. The trial excluded patients who had a history of autoimmune disease or were on systemic immunosuppression. Peripheral blood for TCR sequencing was collected from all dose cohorts at baseline, on cycle 4 day 1, and on cycle 7 day 1. The samples were drawn from a first-in-human, open-label, multicenter phase I dose-escalation trial of ivuxolimab. Adults with locally advanced or metastatic head and neck squamous cell, hepatocellular, melanoma or renal cell carcinoma were enrolled in the trial. Before TCR sequencing, CD4+ T cells and CD8+ T cells from peripheral blood were sorted into separate populations.

Turning to this clone: No cognate antigen has been identified for it. Per-base qualities were not stored, and no clone one base away is much larger.

The chain uses TRBV5-6 and TRBJ1-1; TRBD1 is perhaps the D gene, given 5 matching bases. Here the sequenced sample was CD4+ or CD8+ T cells sorted from blood, taken in a trial of the OX40 agonist ivuxolimab. The TCR sequence derives from an adult with an advanced solid tumor such as melanoma, head and neck, liver or kidney cancer. The CDR3 protein: CASSLGWGVNTEAFF. The nucleotides are TGTGCCAGCAGCTTGGGGTGGGGGGTGAACACTGAAGCTTTCTTT.